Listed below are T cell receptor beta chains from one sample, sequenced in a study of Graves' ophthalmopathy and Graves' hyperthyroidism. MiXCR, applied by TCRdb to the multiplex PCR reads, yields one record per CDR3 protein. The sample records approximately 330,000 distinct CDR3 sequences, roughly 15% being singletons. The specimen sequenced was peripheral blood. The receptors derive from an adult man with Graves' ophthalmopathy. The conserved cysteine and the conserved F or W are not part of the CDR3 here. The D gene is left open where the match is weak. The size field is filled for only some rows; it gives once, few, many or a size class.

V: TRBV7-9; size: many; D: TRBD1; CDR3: ARTGVTGELF
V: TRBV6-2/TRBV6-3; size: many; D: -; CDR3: ASSYATDYGRNSPLH
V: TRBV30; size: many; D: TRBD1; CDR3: AGTGWDYGYT
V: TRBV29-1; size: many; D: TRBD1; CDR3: STSGQGAVNTEAF
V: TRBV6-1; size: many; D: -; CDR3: ASSEAPGGLWTGELF
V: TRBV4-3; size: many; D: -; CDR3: ASSQDRRVAPSEQY
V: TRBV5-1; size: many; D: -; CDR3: ASSLIGQGGETQY
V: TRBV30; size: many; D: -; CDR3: AWSQIGWGATYGYT
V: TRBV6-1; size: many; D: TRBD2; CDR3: ASSARTSGGRYEQY
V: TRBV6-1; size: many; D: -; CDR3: ASSEYGSKAF
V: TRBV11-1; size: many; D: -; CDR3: ASSSGRPDINYEQY
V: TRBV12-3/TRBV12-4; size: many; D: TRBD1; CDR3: ASRTQGEDSPLH
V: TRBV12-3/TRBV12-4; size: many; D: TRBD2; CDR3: ASRRAGGGIISNEQF
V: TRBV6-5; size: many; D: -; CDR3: ASSRGTQNYGYT
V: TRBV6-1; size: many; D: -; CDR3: ASSPTGQNTEAF
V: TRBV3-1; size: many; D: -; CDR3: ASSQDPGEGYEQY
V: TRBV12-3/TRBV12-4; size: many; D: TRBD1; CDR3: ASSLTGAGNTIY
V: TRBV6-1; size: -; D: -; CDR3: ASSERRQPQH
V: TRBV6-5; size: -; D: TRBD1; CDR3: ASSSGTGAVVTEAF
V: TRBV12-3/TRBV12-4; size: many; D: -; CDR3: ASRTLGVNSPLH
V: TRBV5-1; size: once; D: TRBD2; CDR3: ASSLDGLADYGQY
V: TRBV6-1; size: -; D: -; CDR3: ASSSLDTPGTGELF
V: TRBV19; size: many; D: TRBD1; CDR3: ASSNQQGVHGYT
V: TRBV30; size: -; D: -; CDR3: AWSFLLQRAKPEAF
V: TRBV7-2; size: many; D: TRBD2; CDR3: ASSLEIAGGQETQY
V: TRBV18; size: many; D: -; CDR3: ATIGTTEEAF
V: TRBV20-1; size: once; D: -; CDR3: SARGTTGETQY
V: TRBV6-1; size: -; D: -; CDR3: ASSEGPGPANYGYT
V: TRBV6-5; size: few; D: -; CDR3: ASSLPGAQSGELF
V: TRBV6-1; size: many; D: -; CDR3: ASSGRTEGNTIY
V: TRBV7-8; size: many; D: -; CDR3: ASSLPRSEAF
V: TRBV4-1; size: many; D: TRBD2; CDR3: ASSQAPTSGSYEQY
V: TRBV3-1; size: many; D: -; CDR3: ASSQRGKDGELF
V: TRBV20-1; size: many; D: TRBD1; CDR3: SATGTGVLDTEAF
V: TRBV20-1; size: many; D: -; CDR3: SARTQALNYGYT
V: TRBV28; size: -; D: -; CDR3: ATQGSGAAFEQY
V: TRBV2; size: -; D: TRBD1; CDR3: ASSREGQVYEQY